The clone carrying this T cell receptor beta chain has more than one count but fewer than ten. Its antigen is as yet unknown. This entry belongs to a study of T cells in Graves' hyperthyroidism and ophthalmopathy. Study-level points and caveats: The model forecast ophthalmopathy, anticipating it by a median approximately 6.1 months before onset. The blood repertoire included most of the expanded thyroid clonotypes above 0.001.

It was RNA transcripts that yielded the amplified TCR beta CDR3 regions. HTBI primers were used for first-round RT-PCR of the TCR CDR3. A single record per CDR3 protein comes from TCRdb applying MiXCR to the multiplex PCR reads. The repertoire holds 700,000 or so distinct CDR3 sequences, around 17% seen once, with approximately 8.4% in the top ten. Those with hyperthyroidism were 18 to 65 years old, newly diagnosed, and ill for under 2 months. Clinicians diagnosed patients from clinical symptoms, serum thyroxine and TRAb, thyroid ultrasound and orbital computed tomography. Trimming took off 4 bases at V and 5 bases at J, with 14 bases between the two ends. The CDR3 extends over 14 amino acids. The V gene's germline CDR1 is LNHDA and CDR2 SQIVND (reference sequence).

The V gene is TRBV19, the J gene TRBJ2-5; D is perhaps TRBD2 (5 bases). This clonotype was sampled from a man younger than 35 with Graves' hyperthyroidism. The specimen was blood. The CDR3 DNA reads TGTGCCAGTAGTAGTCTAGCCGGCTTCGAGACCCAGTACTTC. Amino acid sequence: CASSSLAGFETQYF.